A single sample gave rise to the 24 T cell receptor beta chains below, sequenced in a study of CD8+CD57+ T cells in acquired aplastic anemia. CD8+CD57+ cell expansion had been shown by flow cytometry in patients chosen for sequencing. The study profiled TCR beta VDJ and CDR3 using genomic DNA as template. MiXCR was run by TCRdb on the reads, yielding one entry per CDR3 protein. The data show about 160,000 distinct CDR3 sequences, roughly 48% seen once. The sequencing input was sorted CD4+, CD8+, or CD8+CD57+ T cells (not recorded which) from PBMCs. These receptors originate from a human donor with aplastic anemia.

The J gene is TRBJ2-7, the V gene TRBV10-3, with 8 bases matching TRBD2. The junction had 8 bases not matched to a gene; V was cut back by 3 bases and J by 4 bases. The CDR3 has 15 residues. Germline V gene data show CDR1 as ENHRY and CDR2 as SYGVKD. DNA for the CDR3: TGTGCCATCAGTGACCCCGGGAGGGAGGAGTACGAGCAGTACTTC. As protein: CAISDPGREEYEQYF.

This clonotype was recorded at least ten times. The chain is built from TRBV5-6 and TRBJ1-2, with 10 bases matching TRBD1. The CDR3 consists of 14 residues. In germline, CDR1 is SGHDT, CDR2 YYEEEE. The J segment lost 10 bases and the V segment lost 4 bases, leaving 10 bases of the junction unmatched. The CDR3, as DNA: TGTGCCAGCAGCCACCGGACAGGGGGTAGGGACTACACCTTC. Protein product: CASSHRTGGRDYTF.

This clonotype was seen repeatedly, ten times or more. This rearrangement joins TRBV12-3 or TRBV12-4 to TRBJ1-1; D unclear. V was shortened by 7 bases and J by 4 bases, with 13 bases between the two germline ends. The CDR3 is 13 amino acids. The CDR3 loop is CASTRNGPTEAFF. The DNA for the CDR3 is TGTGCCAGCACCCGCAACGGACCCACTGAAGCTTTCTTT.

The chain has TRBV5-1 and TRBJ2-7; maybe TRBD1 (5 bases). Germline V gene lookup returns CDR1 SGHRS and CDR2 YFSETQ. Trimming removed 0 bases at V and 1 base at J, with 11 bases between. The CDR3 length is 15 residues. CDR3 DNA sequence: TGCGCCAGCAGCTTGGACCAGGGCCCTTCCTACGAGCAGTACTTC. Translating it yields CASSLDQGPSYEQYF.

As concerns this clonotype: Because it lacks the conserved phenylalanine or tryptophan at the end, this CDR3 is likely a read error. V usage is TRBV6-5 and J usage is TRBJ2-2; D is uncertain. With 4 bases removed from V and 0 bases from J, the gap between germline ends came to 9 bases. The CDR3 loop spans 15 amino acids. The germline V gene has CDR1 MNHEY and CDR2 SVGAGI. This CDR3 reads CASSLDGTNTGELFY. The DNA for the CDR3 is TGTGCCAGCAGTTTGGACGGAACGAACACCGGGGAGCTGTTTTAT.

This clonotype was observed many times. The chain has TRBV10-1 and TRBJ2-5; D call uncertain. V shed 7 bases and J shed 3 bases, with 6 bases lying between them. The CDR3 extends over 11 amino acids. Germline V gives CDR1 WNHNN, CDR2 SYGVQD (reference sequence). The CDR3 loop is CASTWEETQYF. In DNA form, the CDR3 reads TGCGCCAGCACTTGGGAAGAGACCCAGTACTTC.

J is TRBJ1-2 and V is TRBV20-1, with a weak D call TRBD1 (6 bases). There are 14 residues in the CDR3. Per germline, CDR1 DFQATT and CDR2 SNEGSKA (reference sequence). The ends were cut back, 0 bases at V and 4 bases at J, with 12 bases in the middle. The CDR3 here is CSARDHRGGYGYTF. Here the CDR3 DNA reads TGCAGTGCTAGAGATCATCGAGGGGGCTATGGCTACACCTTC.

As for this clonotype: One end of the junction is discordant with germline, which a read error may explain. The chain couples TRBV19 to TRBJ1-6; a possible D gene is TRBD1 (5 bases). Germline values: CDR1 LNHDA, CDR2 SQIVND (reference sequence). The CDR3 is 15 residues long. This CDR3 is CASSRRGQRNSPLHF. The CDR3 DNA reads TGTGCCAGTAGTCGTCGGGGCCAACGAAATTCACCCCTCCACTTC.

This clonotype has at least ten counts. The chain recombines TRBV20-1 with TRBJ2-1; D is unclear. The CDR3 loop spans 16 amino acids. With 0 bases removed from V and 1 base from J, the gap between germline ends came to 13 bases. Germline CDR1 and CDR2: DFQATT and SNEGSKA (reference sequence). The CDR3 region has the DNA TGCAGTGCTAGAGATCTAATGGTCGGTTCCTACAATGAGCAGTTCTTC. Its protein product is CSARDLMVGSYNEQFF.

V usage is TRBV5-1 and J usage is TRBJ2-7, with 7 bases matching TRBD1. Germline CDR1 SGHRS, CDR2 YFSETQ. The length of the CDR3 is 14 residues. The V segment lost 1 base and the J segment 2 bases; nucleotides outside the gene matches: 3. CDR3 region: CASSLQGQTYEQYF. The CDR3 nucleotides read TGCGCCAGCAGCTTGCAGGGACAGACCTACGAGCAGTACTTC.

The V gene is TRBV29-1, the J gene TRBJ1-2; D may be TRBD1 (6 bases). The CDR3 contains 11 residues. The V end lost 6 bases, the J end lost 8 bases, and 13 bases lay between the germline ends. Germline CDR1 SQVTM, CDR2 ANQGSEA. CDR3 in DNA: TGCAGCGTGGGGACGGGGGGCGGCTACACCTTC. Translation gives CSVGTGGGYTF. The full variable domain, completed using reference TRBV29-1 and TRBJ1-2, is SAVISQKPSRDICQRGTSLTIQCQVDSQVTMMFWYRQQPGQSLTLIATANQGSEATYESGFVIDKFPISRPNLTFSTLTVSNMSPEDSSIYLCSVGTGGGYTFGSGTRLTVV.

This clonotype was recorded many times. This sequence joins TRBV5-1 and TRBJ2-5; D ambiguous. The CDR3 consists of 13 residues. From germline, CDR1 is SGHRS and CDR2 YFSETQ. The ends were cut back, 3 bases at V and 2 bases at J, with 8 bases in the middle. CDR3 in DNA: TGCGCCAGCAGCTCCCCGCAGCAAGAGACCCAGTACTTC. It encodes CASSSPQQETQYF.

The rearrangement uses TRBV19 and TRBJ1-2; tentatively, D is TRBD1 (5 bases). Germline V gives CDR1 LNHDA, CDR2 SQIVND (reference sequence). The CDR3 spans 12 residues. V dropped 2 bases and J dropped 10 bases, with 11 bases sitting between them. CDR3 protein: CASSILVGDYTF. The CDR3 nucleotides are TGTGCCAGTAGTATATTGGTAGGGGACTACACCTTC.

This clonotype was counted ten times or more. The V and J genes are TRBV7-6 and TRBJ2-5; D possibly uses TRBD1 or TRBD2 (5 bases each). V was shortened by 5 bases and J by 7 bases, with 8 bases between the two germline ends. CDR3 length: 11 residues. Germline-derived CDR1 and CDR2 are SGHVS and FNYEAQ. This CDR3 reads CASSPGGTQYF. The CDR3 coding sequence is TGTGCCAGCAGCCCTGGGGGGACCCAGTACTTC.

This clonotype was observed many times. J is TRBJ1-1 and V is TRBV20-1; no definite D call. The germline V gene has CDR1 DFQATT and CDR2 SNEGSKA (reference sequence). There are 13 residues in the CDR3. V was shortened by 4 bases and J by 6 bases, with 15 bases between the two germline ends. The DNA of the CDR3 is TGCAGTGCTAAAGGGCAGACTGACTCTGAAGCTTTCTTT. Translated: CSAKGQTDSEAFF.

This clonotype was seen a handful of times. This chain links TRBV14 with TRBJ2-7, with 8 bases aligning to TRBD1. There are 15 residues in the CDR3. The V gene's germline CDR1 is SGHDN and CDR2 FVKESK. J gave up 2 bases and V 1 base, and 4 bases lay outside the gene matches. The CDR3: CASSQGTGRTYEQYF. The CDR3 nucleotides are TGTGCCAGCAGCCAAGGGACAGGGAGGACCTACGAGCAGTACTTC.

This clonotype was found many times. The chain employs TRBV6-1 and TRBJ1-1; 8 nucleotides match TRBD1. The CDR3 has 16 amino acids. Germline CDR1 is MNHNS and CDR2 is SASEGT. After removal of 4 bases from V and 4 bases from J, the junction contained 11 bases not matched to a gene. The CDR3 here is CASSGSRGQISTEAFF. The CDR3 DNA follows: TGTGCCAGCAGTGGGAGCAGGGGGCAGATTAGCACTGAAGCTTTCTTT.

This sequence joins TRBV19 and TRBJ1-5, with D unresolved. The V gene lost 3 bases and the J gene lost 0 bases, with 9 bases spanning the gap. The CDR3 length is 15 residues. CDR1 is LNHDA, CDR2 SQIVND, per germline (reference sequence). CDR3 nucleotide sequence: TGTGCCAGTAGTATCCTAGCTTATAGCAATCAGCCCCAGCATTTT. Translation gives CASSILAYSNQPQHF.

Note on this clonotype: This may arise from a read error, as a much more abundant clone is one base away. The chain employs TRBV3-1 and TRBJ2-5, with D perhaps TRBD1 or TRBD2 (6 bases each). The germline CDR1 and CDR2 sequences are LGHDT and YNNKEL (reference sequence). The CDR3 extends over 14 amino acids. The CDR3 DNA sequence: TGTGCCAGCAGCCAAGCTGGGGGGCGAGAGGCCCAGTACTTC. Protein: CASSQAGGREAQYF.

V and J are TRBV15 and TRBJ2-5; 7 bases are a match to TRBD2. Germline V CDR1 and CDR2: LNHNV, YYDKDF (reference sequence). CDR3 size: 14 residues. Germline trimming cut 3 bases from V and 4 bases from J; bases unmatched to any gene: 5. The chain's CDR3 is CATSSGTTSETQYF. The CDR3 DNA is TGTGCCACCAGCAGCGGGACTACCTCAGAGACCCAGTACTTC. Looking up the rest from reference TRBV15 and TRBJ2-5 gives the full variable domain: DAMVIQNPRYQVTQFGKPVTLSCSQTLNHNVMYWYQQKSSQAPKLLFHYYDKDFNNEADTPDNFQSRRPNTSFCFLDIRSPGLGDTAMYLCATSSGTTSETQYFGPGTRLLVL.

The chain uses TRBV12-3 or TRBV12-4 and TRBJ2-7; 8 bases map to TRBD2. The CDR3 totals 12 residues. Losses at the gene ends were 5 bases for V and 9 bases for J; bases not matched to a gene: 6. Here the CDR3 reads CASSPGGSGQYF. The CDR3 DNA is TGTGCCAGCAGTCCGGGAGGGAGTGGGCAGTACTTC.

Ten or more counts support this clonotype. The CDR3 spells CASSLGVFREKLFF. The DNA of the CDR3 is TGTGCCAGCAGCTTAGGGGTGTTCCGCGAAAAACTGTTTTTT. The chain is built from TRBV7-6 and TRBJ1-4; unclear D gene. Germline V lookup: CDR1 SGHVS, CDR2 FNYEAQ. V was trimmed by 1 base and J by 8 bases, leaving 11 bases between them. The CDR3 has 14 residues.

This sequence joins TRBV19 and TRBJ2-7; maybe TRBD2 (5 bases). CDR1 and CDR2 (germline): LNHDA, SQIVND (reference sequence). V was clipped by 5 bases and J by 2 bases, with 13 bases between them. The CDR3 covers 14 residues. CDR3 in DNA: TGTGCCAGTAGTTCCCGTTCGGGAACCTACGAGCAGTACTTC. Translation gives CASSSRSGTYEQYF.

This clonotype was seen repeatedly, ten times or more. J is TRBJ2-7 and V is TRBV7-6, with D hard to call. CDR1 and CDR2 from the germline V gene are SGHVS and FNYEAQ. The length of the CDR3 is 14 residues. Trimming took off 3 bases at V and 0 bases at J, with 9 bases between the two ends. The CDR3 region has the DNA TGTGCCAGCAGCTTTTCATCCTTCTCCTACGAGCAGTACTTC. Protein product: CASSFSSFSYEQYF.